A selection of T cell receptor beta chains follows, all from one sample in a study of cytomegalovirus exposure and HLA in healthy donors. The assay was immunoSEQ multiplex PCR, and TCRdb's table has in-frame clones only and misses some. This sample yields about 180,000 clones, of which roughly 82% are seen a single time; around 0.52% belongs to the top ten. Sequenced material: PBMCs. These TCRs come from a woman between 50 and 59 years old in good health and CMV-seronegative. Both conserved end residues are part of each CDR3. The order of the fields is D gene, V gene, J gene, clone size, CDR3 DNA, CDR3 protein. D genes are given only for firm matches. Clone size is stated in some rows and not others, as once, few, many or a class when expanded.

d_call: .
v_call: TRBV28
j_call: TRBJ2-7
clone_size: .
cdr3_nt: TGTGCCAGCCGAGGGCAGGTGAACGGGCAGTACTTC
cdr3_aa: CASRGQVNGQYF

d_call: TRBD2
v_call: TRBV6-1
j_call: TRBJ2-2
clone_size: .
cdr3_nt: TGTGCCAGCAGTGAGCGGGGAGGGGTTCCCGGGGAGCTGTTTTTT
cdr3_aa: CASSERGGVPGELFF

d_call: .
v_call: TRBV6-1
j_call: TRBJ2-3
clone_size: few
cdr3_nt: TGTGCCAGCAGTGAAGTGGGCCCAGATACGCAGTATTTT
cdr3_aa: CASSEVGPDTQYF

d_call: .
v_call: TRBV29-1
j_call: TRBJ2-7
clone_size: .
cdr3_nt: TGCAGCGTTGCGAGAGGGACTGCGAGCTCCTACGAGCAGTACTTC
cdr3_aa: CSVARGTASSYEQYF

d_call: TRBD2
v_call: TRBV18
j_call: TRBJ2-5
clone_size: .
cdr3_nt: TGTGCCAGCTCACCGAGCGGGGGGAGTGAGACCCAGTACTTC
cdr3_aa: CASSPSGGSETQYF

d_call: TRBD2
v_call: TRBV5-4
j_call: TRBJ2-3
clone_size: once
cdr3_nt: TGTGCCAGCAGCTTGGATCTAGCGGGTGGTCGAGATACGCAGTATTTT
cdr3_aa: CASSLDLAGGRDTQYF

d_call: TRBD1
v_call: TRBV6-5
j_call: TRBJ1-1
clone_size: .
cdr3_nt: TGTGCCAGCAGTAAAGCAACAGGGGCTGAAGCTTTCTTT
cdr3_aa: CASSKATGAEAFF

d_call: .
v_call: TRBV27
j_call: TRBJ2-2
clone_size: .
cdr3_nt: TGTGCCAGCAGCTTTGGCAACGGGGAGCTGTTTTTT
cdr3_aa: CASSFGNGELFF

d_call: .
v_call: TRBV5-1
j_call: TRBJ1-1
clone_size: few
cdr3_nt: TGCGCCAGCAGCTTGATTGGGGGCATGAACACTGAAGCTTTCTTT
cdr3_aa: CASSLIGGMNTEAFF

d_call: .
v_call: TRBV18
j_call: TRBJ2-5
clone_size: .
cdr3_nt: TGTGCCAGCTCACCAGGGGCTTCCGAAGAGACCCAGTACTTC
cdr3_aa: CASSPGASEETQYF

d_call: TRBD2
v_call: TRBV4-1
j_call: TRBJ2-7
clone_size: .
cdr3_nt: TGCGCCAGCAGCCAAGCAGGGGCTAGCGGGTGGACGTACTTC
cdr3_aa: CASSQAGASGWTYF

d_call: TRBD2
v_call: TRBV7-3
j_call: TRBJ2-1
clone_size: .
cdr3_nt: TGTGCCAGCAGCCAACTAGCGGGCTCCTACAATGAGCAGTTCTTC
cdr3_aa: CASSQLAGSYNEQFF